The sequence of this T cell receptor (beta chain) was determined in a study of T cell responses to AZD1222 COVID-19 vaccine. Across the whole study: Combined were second doses at about 4 or about 12 weeks. Study outcomes and limitations: Spike-specific TCR breadth and depth were elevated following two AZD1222 doses. The span of vaccine-associated CD4 TCRs extended across spike, with dominance at 160-218 and 743-854. Mostly white British, mostly female donors; authors suggested clonal diversity may be underestimated.

Comments on this clone: As yet, its antigen is unknown.

CDR1 is SGDLS and CDR2 is YYNGEE in the germline V gene. Trimming cost V 0 bases and J 5 bases, with 8 bases left between them. CDR3 length equals 14 residues. Profiled with immunoSEQ multiplex PCR; TCRdb holds only in-frame clones, not every one. The sample yields some 190,000 clones, about 92% seen once. The TCR originated in an adult in good health. Material: peripheral blood, obtained on day 0 of AZD1222 vaccination. This chain connects TRBV9 to TRBJ2-2; no firm D call. The CDR3 protein is CASSVGVQTGELFF. The CDR3 nucleotides are TGTGCCAGCAGCGTAGGGGTGCAGACCGGGGAGCTGTTTTTT.